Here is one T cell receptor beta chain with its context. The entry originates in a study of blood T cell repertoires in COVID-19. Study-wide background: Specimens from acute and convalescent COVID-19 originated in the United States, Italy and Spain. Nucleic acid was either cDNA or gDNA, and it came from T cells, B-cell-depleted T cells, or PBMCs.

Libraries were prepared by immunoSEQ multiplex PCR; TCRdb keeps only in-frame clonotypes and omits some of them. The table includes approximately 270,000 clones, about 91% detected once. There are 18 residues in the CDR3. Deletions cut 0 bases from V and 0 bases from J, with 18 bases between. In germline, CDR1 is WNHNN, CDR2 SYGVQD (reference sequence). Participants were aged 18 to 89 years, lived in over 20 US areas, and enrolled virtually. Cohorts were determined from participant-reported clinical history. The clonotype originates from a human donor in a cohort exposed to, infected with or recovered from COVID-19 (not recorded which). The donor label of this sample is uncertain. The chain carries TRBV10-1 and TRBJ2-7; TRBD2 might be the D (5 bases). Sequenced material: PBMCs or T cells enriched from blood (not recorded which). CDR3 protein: CASSESKIGVPNSYEQYF. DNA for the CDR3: TGCGCCAGCAGTGAGTCGAAAATCGGGGTCCCAAACTCCTACGAGCAGTACTTC.